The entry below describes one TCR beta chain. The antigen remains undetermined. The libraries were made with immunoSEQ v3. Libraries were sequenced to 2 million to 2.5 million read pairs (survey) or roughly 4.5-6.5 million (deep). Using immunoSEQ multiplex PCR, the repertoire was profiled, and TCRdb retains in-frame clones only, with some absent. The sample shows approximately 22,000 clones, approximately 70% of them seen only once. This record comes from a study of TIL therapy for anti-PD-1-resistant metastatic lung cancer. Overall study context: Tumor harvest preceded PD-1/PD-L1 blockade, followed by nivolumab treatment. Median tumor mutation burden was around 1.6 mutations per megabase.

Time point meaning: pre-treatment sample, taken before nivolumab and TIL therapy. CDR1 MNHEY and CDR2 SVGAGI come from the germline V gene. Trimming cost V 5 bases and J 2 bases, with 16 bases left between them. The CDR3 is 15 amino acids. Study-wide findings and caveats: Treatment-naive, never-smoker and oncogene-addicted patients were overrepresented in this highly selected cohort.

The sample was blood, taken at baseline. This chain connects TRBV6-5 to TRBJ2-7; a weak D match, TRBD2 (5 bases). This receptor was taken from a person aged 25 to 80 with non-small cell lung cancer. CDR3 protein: CASSKHPSGTYEQYV. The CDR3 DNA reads TGTGCCAGCAGTAAACACCCCTCGGGGACCTACGAGCAGTACGTC.